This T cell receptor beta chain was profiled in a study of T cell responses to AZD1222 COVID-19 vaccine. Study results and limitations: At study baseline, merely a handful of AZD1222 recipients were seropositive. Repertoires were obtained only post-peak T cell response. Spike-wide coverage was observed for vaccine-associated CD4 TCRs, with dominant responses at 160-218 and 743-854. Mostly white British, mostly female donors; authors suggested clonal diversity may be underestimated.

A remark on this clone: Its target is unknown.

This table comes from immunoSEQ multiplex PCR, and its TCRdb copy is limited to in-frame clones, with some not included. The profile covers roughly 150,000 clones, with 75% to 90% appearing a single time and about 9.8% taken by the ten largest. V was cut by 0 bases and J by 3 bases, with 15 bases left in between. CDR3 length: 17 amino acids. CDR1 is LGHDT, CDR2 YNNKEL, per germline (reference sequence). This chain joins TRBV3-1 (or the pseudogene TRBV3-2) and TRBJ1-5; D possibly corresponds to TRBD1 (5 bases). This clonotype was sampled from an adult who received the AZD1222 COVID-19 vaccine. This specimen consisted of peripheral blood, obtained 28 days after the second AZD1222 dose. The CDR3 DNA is TGTGCCAGCAGCCAAGATCGGTTTCGGGGACCCAATCAGCCCCAGCATTTT. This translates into CASSQDRFRGPNQPQHF.